Described below is a single TCR beta chain sequence and its context. Its antigen is not yet known. No clone much larger than this one lies a single base away; base qualities are absent. The immunoSEQ Assay, a bias-controlled multiplex PCR, was used to amplify TCRbeta CDR3 regions from genomic DNA. The paper's data handling went like this. The number of nucleated cells in each sample was estimated by amplification of reference gene primers within the assay. Sequence reads were collapsed and filtered to measure the absolute abundance of every unique TCRbeta CDR3 rearrangement. For each sample, productive Simpson clonality was calculated as the square root of Simpson's diversity index over productive rearrangements. TCRdb mirrors the immuneACCESS table, restricted to in-frame sequences. Some clones are absent from its copies; in checked studies, under half trace to an unresolved V gene, and the reason for the others is unknown. V and J calls and clone size are given by that table; D and trimming were obtained from the DNA. This sample holds 200,000 to 300,000 clones; approximately 84% were observed only once. The top ten constitute more than 4% of the sample.

This entry is derived from a study of blood T cell repertoires in COVID-19 (dated by TCRdb to 2020 to 2022). Regarding the research as a whole: The collaborator samples originated in the United States, Italy and Spain and spanned the acute and convalescent phases of COVID-19. Subjects who had been exposed to COVID-19, were actively infected with it, or had recovered from it provided the deeply sampled blood TCRbeta repertoires that made up the dataset. The samples were drawn from two sources: the first 160 participants of the ongoing ImmuneRACE study, and 1,200 or so subjects contributed by 6 global collaborators. The repertoires were released in a freely available public database meant as a resource for research on the immune response to SARS-CoV-2. Where available, HLA class I and class II types were obtained from metadata supplied by the sample provider rather than from assay-based typing. The sample metadata nearly always contained a de-identified subject ID, COVID-19 status, age in years and sex. The material from the prospective study consisted of cDNA or gDNA derived from T cells, B-cell-depleted T cells, or PBMCs. The full study reports these points: The quantity of clinical and demographic metadata differed by source and by participant and was supplied without curation.

The collaborating institutions used their own protocols to collect whole blood in K2EDTA tubes. For TCRbeta analysis, collaborators shipped samples in one of three forms: frozen whole blood, isolated PBMCs, or DNA extracted from either of those sample types. The germline V gene gives CDR1 as KGHDR and CDR2 as SFDVKD. A distance of 14 bases separates the germline ends of V and J, which lose 3 bases and 3 bases respectively. The CDR3 measures 16 amino acids from cysteine to phenylalanine. Solely the CDR3 DNA is kept, with 48 bases framed from the first base. This clonotype was obtained from a man aged 50 or older with acute or convalescent COVID-19. Recombination connected TRBV24-1 to TRBJ1-5, with the D gene uncertain. The sample was peripheral blood. The DNA sequence is TGTGCCACCAGTGATACCTTCGGGGATAACAATCAGCCCCAGCATTTT. This sequence encodes CATSDTFGDNNQPQHF.